A selection of T cell receptor beta chains follows, all from one sample in a study of T cell repertoires in cytomegalovirus infection. These receptors lack a known antigen. TCRdb itself ran the reads through MiXCR, one entry per CDR3 protein. The sample comprises approximately 270,000 distinct CDR3 sequences, 20% to 25% of which are singletons, and 15% to 20% rests with the top ten. Sequencing used cultured PBMCs, obtained from culture after CMV antigen stimulation. These receptors were taken from a human donor in good health (CMV status not recorded). Some clones in this sample may be carry-over from other donors' samples. Each CDR3 is given with its conserved first and last residue. A D gene is named only where the DNA matches it firmly. Only some rows state a clone size, as once, few, many or a class for expanded clones.

size	D	V	J	DNA	CDR3
many	TRBD2	TRBV5-1	TRBJ2-5	TGCGCCAGCAGCTCCTCTAGCGGGAGAGAAGAGACCCAGTACTTC	CASSSSSGREETQYF
NA	TRBD2	TRBV19	TRBJ2-3	TGTGCCAGTAGTATAACTAGCGGGAGTGCAGATACGCAGTATTTT	CASSITSGSADTQYF
NA	TRBD1	TRBV29-1	TRBJ1-2	TGCAGCGTGGGCCGGGACAGCCTTCATTATGGCTACACCTTC	CSVGRDSLHYGYTF
few	NA	TRBV9	TRBJ1-6	TGTGCCAGCAGCGTAGGAACAGGGAACGTGATGGGTTCACCCCTCCACTTT	CASSVGTGNVMGSPLHF
NA	NA	TRBV29-1	TRBJ2-1	TGCAGCGTTGGCCGTAATAGACTAGTAAGGAACAATGAGCAGTTCTTC	CSVGRNRLVRNNEQFF
NA	TRBD2	TRBV20-1	TRBJ2-3	TGCAGTGCTAGTTTACTAGCGGGAGCCCCAGATACGCAGTATTTT	CSASLLAGAPDTQYF
NA	NA	TRBV7-2	TRBJ2-1	TGTGCCAGCAGCTCCTCAGTTCCGAGTGAGCAGTTCTTC	CASSSSVPSEQFF
few	TRBD2	TRBV7-2	TRBJ2-1	TGTGCCAGCAGCTTAGATCCGGGGCGGGAGCAATTCAATGAGCAGTTCTTC	CASSLDPGREQFNEQFF
few	NA	TRBV24-1	TRBJ2-1	TGTGCCACCAGCAGTCCGTTCAGCTCCTACAATGAGCAGTTCTTC	CATSSPFSSYNEQFF
few	NA	TRBV29-1	TRBJ2-3	TGCAGCGTCTGCTTTAGCACAGATACGCAGTATTTT	CSVCFSTDTQYF
few	TRBD1	TRBV10-3	TRBJ2-7	TGTGCCATCAGCAGGGACAGATTCGCCTACGAGCAGTACTTC	CAISRDRFAYEQYF
few	NA	TRBV15	TRBJ2-1	TGTGCCACCAGCAGGGAGGCGTCGGCCAATGAGCAGTTCTTC	CATSREASANEQFF
NA	TRBD1	TRBV18	TRBJ2-2	TGTGCCAGCTCATCGGACAGGGGGAGCACCGGGGAGCTGTTTTTT	CASSSDRGSTGELFF
few	NA	TRBV5-1	TRBJ1-1	TGCGCCAGCAGCTTGGTGCGGGGGGCAGACAACACTGAAGCTTTCTTT	CASSLVRGADNTEAFF
NA	NA	TRBV23-1	TRBJ2-3	TGCGCCAGCAGTCCTCCGGGACAGGAGGGCAAGCGGGAGTTGACAGATACGCAGTATTTT	CASSPPGQEGKRELTDTQYF
NA	TRBD1	TRBV9	TRBJ2-2	TGTGCCAGCAGCGTAGGGCACCCAGGGGGCAACGGGGAGCTGTTTTTT	CASSVGHPGGNGELFF
many	TRBD2	TRBV24-1	TRBJ2-3	TGTGCCACCAGTGAGCCGGGACTAGCGGGCACAGATACGCAGTATTTT	CATSEPGLAGTDTQYF
NA	TRBD1	TRBV5-1	TRBJ2-1	TGCGCCAGCTCGGGACAGGGTTGGAATGAGCAGTTCTTC	CASSGQGWNEQFF
few	NA	TRBV20-1	TRBJ2-7	TGCAGTGCTAGTGAAGTCCGGGGGACCTACGAGCAGTACTTC	CSASEVRGTYEQYF
few	NA	TRBV4-3	TRBJ2-2	TGCGCCAGCAGCCAAGAACTACGGACCTACACCGGGGAGCTGTTTTTT	CASSQELRTYTGELFF